This T cell receptor (beta chain) was documented in a study of cytomegalovirus exposure and HLA in healthy donors. General observations from the study: Association of a missense DCLRE1C variant with TCR beta V- and J-gene trimming was reported in a later analysis. Within the data, a cluster of highly shared sequence variants was likely a sequencing artifact. The HLA-A and HLA-B alleles of most subjects were reportedly predicted accurately from TCR beta sequences.

In regard to this clone: Its cognate antigen is unknown.

V gave up 5 bases and J gave up 9 bases, with 20 bases separating them. The CDR3 covers 14 residues. In germline, CDR1 is SGHTA, CDR2 FQGNSA. The PCR had 60 Vbeta and 13 Jbeta primers. Assay used: immunoSEQ multiplex PCR; TCRdb lists only in-frame clones, some missing. The profile covers around 150,000 clones, with just under 80% appearing a single time and roughly 1.2% taken by the ten largest. The gene calls are TRBV7-2 and TRBJ2-7; a weak D match, TRBD1 (5 bases). Sequencing was performed on PBMCs. The sequence was collected from a woman aged 45-65 years in good health and CMV-seronegative. Here the CDR3 reads CASSPRTDSPGQYF. The CDR3 DNA reads as TGTGCCAGCAGCCCCCGAACCGACAGCCCCGGGCAGTACTTC.